Sequencing of this T cell receptor (beta chain) was carried out in a study of blood T cell repertoires in COVID-19. Study overall: Sample material is recorded as cDNA or gDNA derived from T cells, B-cell-depleted T cells, or PBMCs.

CDR1 and CDR2 (germline): MNHNS, SASEGT. CDR3 size: 17 residues. The V and J ends lost 1 base and 7 bases, in that order; junction bases with no gene match: 12. Original data processing: Estimates of nucleated cell counts were drawn from the amplification of reference gene primers. Sequencing was performed with immunoSEQ multiplex PCR; in TCRdb, only in-frame clones are kept and a portion is missing. From that table come the V and J calls and clone size; the DNA was used to work out D and trimming. Seen here are 140,000 to 150,000 clones, roughly 86% observed once, and the top ten hold about 2.5%. Material: peripheral blood. The chain is built from TRBV6-1 and TRBJ2-5; 10 nucleotides agree with TRBD2. The source of this sequence is a human donor in a cohort sampled during active COVID-19. CDR3 amino acids: CASSEGAIAGGVGTQYF. Written as DNA, the CDR3 is TGTGCCAGCAGTGAAGGGGCGATAGCGGGGGGCGTTGGGACCCAGTACTTC.